The 22 T cell receptor beta chains below were found in one sample sequenced in a study of T cells expressing NK-cell markers. TCRdb processed the 5' RACE reads again and assigns one entry to each CDR3 protein, with no DNA. The specimen's table records some 150,000 distinct CDR3 sequences. The sequencing sample was made of blood T cells: a sorted CD56 or NKG2C T cell subset, CD4+ or CD8+ T cells, or bulk PBMC T cells (not recorded which). The receptors stem from a young man in good health.

The rearrangement links TRBV6-5 to TRBJ2-5; as DNA is missing, the TRBD1 call by TCRdb cannot be tested. This CDR3 spans 16 amino acids. The germline V gene encodes CDR1 MNHEY and CDR2 SVGAGI. The chain's CDR3 is CASSYTRDSLQETQYF.

The chain combines TRBV5-1 with TRBJ2-1. The CDR3 totals 15 residues. Per germline, CDR1 SGHRS and CDR2 YFSETQ. The CDR3 sequence is CASSLSPGESNEQFF.

The chain uses TRBV7-8 and TRBJ2-2; TCRdb's D gene call, TRBD1, goes unchecked for lack of DNA. Germline V gene sequence: CDR1 SGHVS, CDR2 FQNEAQ. CDR3 size: 15 residues. The CDR3 protein is CASSPRDQNTGELFF.

The chain has TRBV10-1 and TRBJ1-2; TCRdb names TRBD1, which stays unverified in the absence of DNA. The length of the CDR3 is 13 residues. From germline, CDR1 is WNHNN and CDR2 SYGVQD (reference sequence). The CDR3: CASSDQGNYGYTF.

The chain joins TRBV25-1 to TRBJ2-7; the TCRdb D gene call, TRBD2, has no DNA to confirm it. The CDR3 has 16 amino acids. The V gene's germline CDR1 is MGHDK and CDR2 SYGVNS. The CDR3 loop reads CASSSGGGGEAYEQYF.

The CDR3 region is CASSWDSLSYNEQFF. This sequence joins TRBV5-4 and TRBJ2-1. This CDR3 is built from 15 residues. CDR1 and CDR2 (germline): SGHNT, YYREEE (reference sequence).

The genes are TRBV7-7 and TRBJ2-5; without DNA, the TCRdb call of TRBD2 cannot be checked. The CDR3 is 14 residues long. Germline values: CDR1 SSHAT, CDR2 FNYEAQ (reference sequence). The chain's CDR3 is CASSRLAGLETQYF.

V usage is TRBV20-1 and J usage is TRBJ2-1; TCRdb indicates TRBD2, and absent DNA this call remains unverified. There are 17 residues in the CDR3. Per germline, CDR1 DFQATT and CDR2 SNEGSKA (reference sequence). The CDR3 is CSARGSIVGEKYNEQFF.

The gene calls are TRBV7-6 and TRBJ2-5; the TRBD1 assignment by TCRdb is unverifiable without DNA. The CDR3 is made up of 14 amino acids. CDR1 is SGHVS, CDR2 FNYEAQ, per germline. The CDR3 is CASSSPGFGETQYF.

J is TRBJ2-2 and V is TRBV5-1; TCRdb proposes TRBD2, but this gene call is untestable without DNA. The CDR3 totals 17 residues. Germline CDR1 and CDR2: SGHRS and YFSETQ. The CDR3 here is CASSLDGLAGAAGELFF. The variable domain in full, with the rest retrieved from reference TRBV5-1 and TRBJ2-2, is KAGVTQTPRYLIKTRGQQVTLSCSPISGHRSVSWYQQTPGQGLQFLFEYFSETQRNKGNFPGRFSGRQFSNSRSEMNVSTLELGDSALYLCASSLDGLAGAAGELFFGEGSRLTVL.

V and J are TRBV20-1 and TRBJ2-7; there is no DNA to check the TCRdb D call of TRBD1. CDR1 and CDR2 (germline): DFQATT, SNEGSKA (reference sequence). CDR3 length: 16 amino acids. CDR3 sequence: CSARVLSGTGGVEQYF.

The chain combines TRBV5-1 with TRBJ2-1. The CDR3 is 15 amino acids. Per the germline V gene, CDR1 is SGHRS and CDR2 is YFSETQ. The CDR3 spells CASSLPVRSYNEQFF.

J is TRBJ2-1 and V is TRBV12-3 or TRBV12-4; the TRBD1 assignment by TCRdb is unverifiable without DNA. This CDR3 has 15 residues. CDR3 sequence reads: CASCYPGIPYNEQFF.

The chain uses TRBV2 and TRBJ1-1. The CDR3 extends over 13 amino acids. In germline, CDR1 is SNHLY, CDR2 FYNNEI. This chain's CDR3 is CASSGGGRTEAFF.

V is TRBV27 and J is TRBJ2-1; TCRdb's assignment of TRBD1 cannot be checked, as there is no DNA. Germline values: CDR1 MNHEY, CDR2 SMNVEV (reference sequence). This CDR3 contains 12 residues. CDR3 region: CASAPDYNEQFF.

This chain connects TRBV7-6 to TRBJ2-5; the D gene TCRdb calls, TRBD2, cannot be checked with no DNA. The CDR3 consists of 15 residues. Germline V CDR1 and CDR2: SGHVS, FNYEAQ. The CDR3 protein is CASSLGEGLEETQYF.

The CDR3: CASSHSLAGEVVTGELFF. The rearrangement links TRBV4-1 to TRBJ2-2; there is no DNA to check the TCRdb D call of TRBD2. The CDR3 is 18 amino acids. Germline-derived CDR1 and CDR2 are MGHRA and YSYEKL.

The chain employs TRBV2 and TRBJ2-3. CDR1 is SNHLY, CDR2 FYNNEI, per germline. This CDR3 region has 14 residues. The CDR3 spells CASSDVDAPDTQYF.

The chain employs TRBV7-2 and TRBJ2-3; the D call of TRBD1 rests on TCRdb alone, since no DNA is present to check it. The CDR3 has 16 amino acids. Germline assignment: CDR1 SGHTA and CDR2 FQGNSA. The CDR3 is CASSLEVDGVTDTQYF.

This chain joins TRBV6-1 and TRBJ2-1; no DNA is available, so the TRBD1 call from TCRdb remains unchecked. In germline, CDR1 is MNHNS, CDR2 SASEGT. CDR3 length: 13 amino acids. CDR3 region: CASSLSGLPEQFF.

V gene TRBV20-1 combines with J gene TRBJ2-3; with no DNA, the TCRdb D assignment of TRBD1 cannot be verified. Germline lookup yields CDR1 DFQATT and CDR2 SNEGSKA (reference sequence). The CDR3 totals 16 residues. CDR3 residues: CSARPTTEASTDTQYF.

V and J are TRBV29-1 and TRBJ1-2; TCRdb names TRBD1, which stays unverified in the absence of DNA. This CDR3 is 12 amino acids long. The germline CDR1 and CDR2 sequences are SQVTM and ANQGSEA. The CDR3 sequence is CSDGTTPYGYTF.